The 4 T cell receptor beta chains in this list originate from one sample, sequenced in a study of blood T cell repertoires in COVID-19. Sequencing used immunoSEQ multiplex PCR; TCRdb keeps in-frame clones, though not all of them. The table lists over 200,000 clones, 86% of them singletons. Material for sequencing was PBMCs or T cells enriched from blood (not recorded which). The receptors here all came from a woman in her fifties or sixties in a cohort exposed to, infected with or recovered from COVID-19 (not recorded which).

The gene calls are TRBV7-8 and TRBJ1-1; D may be TRBD1 (5 bases). Trimming left V 6 bases short and J 1 base short, with 18 bases between. The CDR3 sequence is 16 residues long. The germline CDR1 and CDR2 sequences are SGHVS and FQNEAQ. DNA for the CDR3: TGTGCCAGCAGGCGCAGGCCCGGTCAGGGGAACACTGAAGCTTTCTTT. Translating it yields CASRRRPGQGNTEAFF. Filled out from reference TRBV7-8 and TRBJ1-1, the complete variable domain reads GAGVSQSPRYKVAKRGQDVALRCDPISGHVSLFWYQQALGQGPEFLTYFQNEAQLDKSGLPSDRFFAERPEGSVSTLKIQRTQQEDSAVYLCASRRRPGQGNTEAFFGQGTRLTVV.

The chain carries TRBV27 and TRBJ1-2; 12 bases match TRBD1. This CDR3 is built from 16 residues. V shed 4 bases, J shed 3 bases, and the junction held 6 bases outside the gene matches. Germline V gene sequence: CDR1 MNHEY, CDR2 SMNVEV (reference sequence). Here the CDR3 reads CASSSSGTGGDYGYTF. In DNA form, the CDR3 reads TGTGCCAGCAGTTCCTCCGGGACAGGGGGCGACTATGGCTACACCTTC.

The chain joins TRBV11-2 to TRBJ1-2, with D maybe TRBD1 (6 bases). The CDR3 sequence is 15 residues long. From germline, CDR1 is SGHAT and CDR2 FQNNGV. Trimming pared 1 base from V and 7 bases from J, leaving 16 bases between. CDR3 amino acids: CASSLGTARLGGYTF. In DNA, the CDR3 is TGTGCCAGCAGCTTAGGGACAGCCCGGTTGGGTGGCTACACCTTC.

Only a few counts were recorded for this clone. The gene calls are TRBV7-2 and TRBJ2-7, with D perhaps matching TRBD2 (5 bases). Germline CDR1 is SGHTA and CDR2 is FQGNSA. V was clipped by 3 bases and J by 5 bases, with 14 bases between them. CDR3 size: 14 residues. The CDR3 here is CASSFRTWRDEQYF. CDR3 DNA sequence: TGTGCCAGCAGCTTCCGGACGTGGCGGGACGAGCAGTACTTC.